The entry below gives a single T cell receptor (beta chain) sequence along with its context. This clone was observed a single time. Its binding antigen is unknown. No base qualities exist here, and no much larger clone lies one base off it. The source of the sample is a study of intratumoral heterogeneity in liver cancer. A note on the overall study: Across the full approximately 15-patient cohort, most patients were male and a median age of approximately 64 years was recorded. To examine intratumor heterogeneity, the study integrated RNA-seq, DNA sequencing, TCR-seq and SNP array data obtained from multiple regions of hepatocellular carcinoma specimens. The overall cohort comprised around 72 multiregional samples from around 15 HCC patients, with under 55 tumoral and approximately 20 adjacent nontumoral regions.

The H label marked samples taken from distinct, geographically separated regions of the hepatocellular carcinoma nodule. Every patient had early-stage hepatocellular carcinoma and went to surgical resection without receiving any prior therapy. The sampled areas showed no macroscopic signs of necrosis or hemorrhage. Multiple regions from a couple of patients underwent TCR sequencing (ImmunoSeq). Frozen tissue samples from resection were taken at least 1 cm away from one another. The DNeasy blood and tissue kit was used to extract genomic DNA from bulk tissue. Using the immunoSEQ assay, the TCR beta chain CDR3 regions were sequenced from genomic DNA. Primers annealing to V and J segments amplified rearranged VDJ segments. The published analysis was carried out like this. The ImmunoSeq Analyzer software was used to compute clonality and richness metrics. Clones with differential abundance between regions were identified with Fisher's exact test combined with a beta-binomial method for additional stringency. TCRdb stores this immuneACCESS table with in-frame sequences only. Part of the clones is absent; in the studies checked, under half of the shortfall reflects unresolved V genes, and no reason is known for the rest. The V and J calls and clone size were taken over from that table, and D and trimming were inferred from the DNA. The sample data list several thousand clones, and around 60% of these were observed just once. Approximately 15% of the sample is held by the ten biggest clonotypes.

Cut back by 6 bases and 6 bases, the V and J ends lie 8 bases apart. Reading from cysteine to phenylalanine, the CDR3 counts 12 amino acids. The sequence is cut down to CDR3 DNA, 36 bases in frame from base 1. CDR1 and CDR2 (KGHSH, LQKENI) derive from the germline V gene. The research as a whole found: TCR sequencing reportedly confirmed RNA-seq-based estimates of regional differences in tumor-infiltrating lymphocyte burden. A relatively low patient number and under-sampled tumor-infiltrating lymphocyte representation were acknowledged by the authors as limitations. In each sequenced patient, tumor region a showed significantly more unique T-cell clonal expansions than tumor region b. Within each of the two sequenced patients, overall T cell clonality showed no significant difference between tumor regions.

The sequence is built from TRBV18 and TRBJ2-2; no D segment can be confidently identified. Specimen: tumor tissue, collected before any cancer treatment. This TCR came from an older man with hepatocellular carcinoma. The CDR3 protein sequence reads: CASSILSGELFF. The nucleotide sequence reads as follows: TGTGCCAGCTCCATTCTGTCCGGGGAGCTGTTTTTT.